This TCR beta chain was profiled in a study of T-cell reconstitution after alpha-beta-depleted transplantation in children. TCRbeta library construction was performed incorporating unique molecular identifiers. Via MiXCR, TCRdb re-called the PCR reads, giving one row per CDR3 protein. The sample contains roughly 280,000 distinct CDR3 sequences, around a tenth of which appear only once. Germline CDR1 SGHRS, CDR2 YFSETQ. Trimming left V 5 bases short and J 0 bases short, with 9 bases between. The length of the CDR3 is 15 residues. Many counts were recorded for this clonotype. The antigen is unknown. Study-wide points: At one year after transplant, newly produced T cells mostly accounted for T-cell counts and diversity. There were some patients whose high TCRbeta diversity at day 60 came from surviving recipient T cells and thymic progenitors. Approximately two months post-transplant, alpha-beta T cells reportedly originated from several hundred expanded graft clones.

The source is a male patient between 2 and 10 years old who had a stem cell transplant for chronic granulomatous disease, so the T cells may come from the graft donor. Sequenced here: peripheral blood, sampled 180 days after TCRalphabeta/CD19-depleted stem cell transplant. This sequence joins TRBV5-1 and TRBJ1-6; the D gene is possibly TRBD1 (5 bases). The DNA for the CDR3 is TGCGCCAGCAGTACGACAGCCTCCTATAATTCACCCCTCCACTTT. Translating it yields CASSTTASYNSPLHF.